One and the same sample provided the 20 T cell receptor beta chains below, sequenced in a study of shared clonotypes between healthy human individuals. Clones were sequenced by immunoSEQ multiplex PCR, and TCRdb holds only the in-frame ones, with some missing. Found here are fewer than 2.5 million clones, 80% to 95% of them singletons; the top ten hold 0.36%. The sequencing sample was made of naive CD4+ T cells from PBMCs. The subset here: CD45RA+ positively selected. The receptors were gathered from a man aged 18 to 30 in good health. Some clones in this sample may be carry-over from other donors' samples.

CDR3 residues: CASSSGTGATGELFF. CDR3 nucleotide sequence: TGCGCCAGCAGCTCCGGGACAGGGGCCACCGGGGAGCTGTTTTTT. The V and J genes are TRBV5-1 and TRBJ2-2; 10 bases match TRBD1. Trimming at V came to 3 bases and at J to 4 bases, leaving 3 bases not matched to a gene. Per the germline V gene, CDR1 is SGHRS and CDR2 is YFSETQ. The length of the CDR3 is 15 residues.

This CDR3 is CASSLTSSGTYNEQFF. For the CDR3, the DNA is TGCGCCAGCAGCTTAACTAGCAGCGGGACCTACAATGAGCAGTTCTTC. The V and J genes are TRBV5-1 and TRBJ2-1; TRBD2 aligns across 7 bases. CDR1 is SGHRS, CDR2 YFSETQ, per germline. The length of the CDR3 is 16 residues. V trimming: 2 bases; J trimming: 2 bases; junction bases outside the gene matches: 7.

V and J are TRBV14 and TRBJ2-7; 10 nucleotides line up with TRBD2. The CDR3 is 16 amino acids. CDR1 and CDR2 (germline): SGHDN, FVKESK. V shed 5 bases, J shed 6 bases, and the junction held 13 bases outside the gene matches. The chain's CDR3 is CASSSRLLAGSPEQYF. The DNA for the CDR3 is TGTGCCAGCAGCTCCCGATTACTAGCGGGAAGCCCCGAGCAGTACTTC.

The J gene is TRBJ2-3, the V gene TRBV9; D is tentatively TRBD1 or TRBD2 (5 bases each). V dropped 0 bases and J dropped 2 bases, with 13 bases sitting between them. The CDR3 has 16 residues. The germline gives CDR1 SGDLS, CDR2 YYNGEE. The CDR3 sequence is CASSVVRGGFTDTQYF. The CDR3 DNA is TGTGCCAGCAGCGTAGTGAGGGGCGGCTTCACAGATACGCAGTATTTT.

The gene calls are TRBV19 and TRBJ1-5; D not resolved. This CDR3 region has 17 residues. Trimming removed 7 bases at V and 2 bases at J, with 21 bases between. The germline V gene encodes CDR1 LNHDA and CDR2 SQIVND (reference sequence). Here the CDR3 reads CASTPFVGSLGNQPQHF. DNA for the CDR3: TGTGCCAGTACCCCTTTCGTGGGCTCGTTAGGCAATCAGCCCCAGCATTTT.

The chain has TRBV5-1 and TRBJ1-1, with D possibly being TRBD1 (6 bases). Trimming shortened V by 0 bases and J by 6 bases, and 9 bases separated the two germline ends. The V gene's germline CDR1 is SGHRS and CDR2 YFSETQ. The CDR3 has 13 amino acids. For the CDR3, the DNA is TGCGCCAGCAGCTTGGACAGGGTGGCTGAAGCTTTCTTT. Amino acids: CASSLDRVAEAFF.

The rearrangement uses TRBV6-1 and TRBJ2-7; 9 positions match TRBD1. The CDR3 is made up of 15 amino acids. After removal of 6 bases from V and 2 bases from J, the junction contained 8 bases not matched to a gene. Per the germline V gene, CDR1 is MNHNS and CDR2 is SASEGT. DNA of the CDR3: TGTGCCAGCAGCGGCAGGGGGACAGGGCCCTACGAGCAGTACTTC. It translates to CASSGRGTGPYEQYF.

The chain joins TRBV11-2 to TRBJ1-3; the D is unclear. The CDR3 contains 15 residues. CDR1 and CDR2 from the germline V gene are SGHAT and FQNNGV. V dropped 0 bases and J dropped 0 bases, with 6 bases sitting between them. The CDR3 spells CASSLEISSGNTIYF. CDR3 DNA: TGTGCCAGCAGCTTAGAGATCAGCTCTGGAAACACCATATATTTT.

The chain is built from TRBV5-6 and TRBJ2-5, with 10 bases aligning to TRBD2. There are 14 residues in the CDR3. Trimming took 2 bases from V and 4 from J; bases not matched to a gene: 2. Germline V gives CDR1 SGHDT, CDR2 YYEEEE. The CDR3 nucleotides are TGTGCCAGCAGCTTTTTAGCGGGAGGAGAGACCCAGTACTTC. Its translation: CASSFLAGGETQYF. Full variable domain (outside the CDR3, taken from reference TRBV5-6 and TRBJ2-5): DAGVTQSPTHLIKTRGQQVTLRCSPKSGHDTVSWYQQALGQGPQFIFQYYEEEERQRGNFPDRFSGHQFPNYSSELNVNALLLGDSALYLCASSFLAGGETQYFGPGTRLLVL.

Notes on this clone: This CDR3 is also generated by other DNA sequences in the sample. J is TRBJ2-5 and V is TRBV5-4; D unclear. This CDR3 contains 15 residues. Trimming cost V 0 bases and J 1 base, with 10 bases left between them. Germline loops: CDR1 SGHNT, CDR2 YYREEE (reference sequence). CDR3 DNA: TGTGCCAGCAGCTTGGTTGGGCGACTCCAAGAGACCCAGTACTTC. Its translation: CASSLVGRLQETQYF.

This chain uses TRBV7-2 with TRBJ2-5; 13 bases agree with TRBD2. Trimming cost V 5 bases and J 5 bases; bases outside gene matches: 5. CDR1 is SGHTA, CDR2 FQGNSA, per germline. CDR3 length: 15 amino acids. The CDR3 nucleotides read TGTGCCAGCAGCCCAGGGACTAGCGGGACGGAGACCCAGTACTTC. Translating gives CASSPGTSGTETQYF.

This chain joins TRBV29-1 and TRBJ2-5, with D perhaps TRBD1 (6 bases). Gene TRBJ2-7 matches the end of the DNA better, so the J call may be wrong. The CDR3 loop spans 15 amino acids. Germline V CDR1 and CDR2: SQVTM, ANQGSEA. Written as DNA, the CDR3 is TGCAGCGTTGAACCGGCGACAGGAGGACCCTACGAGCAGTACTTC. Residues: CSVEPATGGPYEQYF.

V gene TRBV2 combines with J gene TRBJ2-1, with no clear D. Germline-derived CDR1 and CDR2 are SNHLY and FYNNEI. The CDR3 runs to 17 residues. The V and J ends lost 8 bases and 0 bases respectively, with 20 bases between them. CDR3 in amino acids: CASGTGTSRSSYNEQFF. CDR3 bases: TGTGCCAGCGGCACCGGTACGTCGCGGAGCTCCTACAATGAGCAGTTCTTC.

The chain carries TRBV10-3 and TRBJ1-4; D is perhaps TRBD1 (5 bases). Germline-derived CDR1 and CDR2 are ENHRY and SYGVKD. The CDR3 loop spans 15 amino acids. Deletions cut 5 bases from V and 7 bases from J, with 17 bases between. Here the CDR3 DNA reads TGTGCCATCAGTCCCAAGGGGCAGGGCGGTGAAAAACTGTTTTTT. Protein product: CAISPKGQGGEKLFF.

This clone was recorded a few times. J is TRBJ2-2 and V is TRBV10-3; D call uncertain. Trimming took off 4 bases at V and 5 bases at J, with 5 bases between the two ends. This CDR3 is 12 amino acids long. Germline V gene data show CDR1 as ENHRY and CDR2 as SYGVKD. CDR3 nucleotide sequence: TGTGCCATCAGTGCCGGAACCGGGGAGCTGTTTTTT. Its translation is CAISAGTGELFF.

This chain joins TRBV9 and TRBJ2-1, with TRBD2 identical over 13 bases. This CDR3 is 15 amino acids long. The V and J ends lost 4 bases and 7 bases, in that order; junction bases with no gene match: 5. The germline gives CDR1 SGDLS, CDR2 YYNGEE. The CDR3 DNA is TGTGCCAGCAGCTCCGGGACTAGCGGGATGAATGAGCAGTTCTTC. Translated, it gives CASSSGTSGMNEQFF.

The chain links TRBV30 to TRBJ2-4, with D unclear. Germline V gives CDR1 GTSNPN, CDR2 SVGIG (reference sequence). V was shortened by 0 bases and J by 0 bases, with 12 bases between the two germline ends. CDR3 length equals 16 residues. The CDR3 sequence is CAWSVKPDLAKNIQYF. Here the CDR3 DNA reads TGTGCCTGGAGTGTAAAGCCCGATCTAGCCAAAAACATTCAGTACTTC.

CDR3 sequence: CASSLGTVSNQPQHF. CDR3 nucleotides: TGTGCCAGCAGCTTGGGGACGGTTAGCAATCAGCCCCAGCATTTT. This chain connects TRBV5-5 to TRBJ1-5; no clear D gene. The CDR3 is 15 amino acids. Trimming left V 0 bases short and J 0 bases short, with 7 bases between. CDR1 and CDR2 (germline): SGHKS, YYEKEE (reference sequence).

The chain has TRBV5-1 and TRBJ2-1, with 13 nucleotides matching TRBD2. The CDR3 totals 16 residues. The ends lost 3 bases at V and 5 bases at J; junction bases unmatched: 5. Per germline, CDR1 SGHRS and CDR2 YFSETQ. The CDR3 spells CASSYGTSGVDNEQFF. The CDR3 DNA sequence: TGCGCCAGCAGCTATGGGACTAGCGGGGTAGACAATGAGCAGTTCTTC.

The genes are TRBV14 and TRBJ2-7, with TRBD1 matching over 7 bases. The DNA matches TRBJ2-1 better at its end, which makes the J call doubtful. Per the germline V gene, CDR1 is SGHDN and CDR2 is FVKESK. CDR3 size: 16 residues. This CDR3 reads CASSPDDGTDFNEQFF. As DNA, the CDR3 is TGTGCCAGCAGCCCGGATGACGGGACAGACTTCAATGAGCAGTTCTTC.